This T cell receptor beta chain appears in the sequencing data of a study of blood T cell repertoires in COVID-19. Overall study: The United States, Italy and Spain were the sources of the acute and convalescent COVID-19 samples. PBMCs, B-cell-depleted T cells, or T cells were the source of the cDNA or gDNA that made up the material.

Source study methods: Reference gene primer amplification gave nucleated cell count estimates. Generated by immunoSEQ multiplex PCR, the TCRdb table keeps only in-frame clones and is missing some. That table furnishes V, J and clone size, whereas the DNA furnished D and trimming. The data contain about 120,000 clones, 70% to 85% of them singletons. Trimming took off 8 bases at V and 2 bases at J, with 18 bases between the two ends. In germline, CDR1 is MGHDK, CDR2 SYGVNS. There are 16 residues in the CDR3. The TCR comes from a woman in her 70s with acute or convalescent COVID-19. The sequenced sample consisted of peripheral blood. V and J are TRBV25-1 and TRBJ2-2, with a tentative D call TRBD1 (5 bases). The CDR3 protein is CASSDTLGANTGELFF. CDR3 nucleotide sequence: TGTGCCAGCTCCGACACCCTTGGGGCTAACACCGGGGAGCTGTTTTTT.